The TCR beta chain under discussion was sequenced for a study of cytomegalovirus exposure and HLA in healthy donors. In this sample, this clone turned up a few times. The CDR3 loop spans 14 amino acids. Germline CDR1 is MDHEN and CDR2 is SYDVKM. Deletions cut 3 bases from V and 6 bases from J, with 14 bases between. PCR amplification relied on 60 Vbeta primers (plus 13 Jbeta primers). Generated by immunoSEQ multiplex PCR, the TCRdb table keeps only in-frame clones and is missing some. This table holds around 170,000 clones, roughly 76% found once. Sample: PBMCs. The chain carries TRBV28 and TRBJ1-1; TRBD1 is a possible D gene (5 bases). This sequence originates from a man in his forties or fifties in good health and CMV-seropositive. The chain's CDR3 is CASSFTGGSSEAFF. The CDR3 nucleotides read TGTGCCAGCAGTTTTACGGGGGGAAGTTCTGAAGCTTTCTTT.